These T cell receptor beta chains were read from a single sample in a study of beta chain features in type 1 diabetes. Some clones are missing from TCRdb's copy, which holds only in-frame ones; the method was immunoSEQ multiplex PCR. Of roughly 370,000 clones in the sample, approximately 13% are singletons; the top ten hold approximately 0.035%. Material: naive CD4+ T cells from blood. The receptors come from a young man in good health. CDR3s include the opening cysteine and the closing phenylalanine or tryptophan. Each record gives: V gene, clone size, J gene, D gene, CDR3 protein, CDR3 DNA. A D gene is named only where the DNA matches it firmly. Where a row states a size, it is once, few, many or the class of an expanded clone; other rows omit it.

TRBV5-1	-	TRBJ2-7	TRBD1	CARSLNYLPGGSYEQYF	TGCGCCCGCAGCTTGAATTATTTGCCAGGGGGCTCCTACGAGCAGTACTTC
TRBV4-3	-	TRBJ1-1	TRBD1	CASSNANRGLGAFF	TGCGCCAGCAGCAATGCCAACAGGGGTCTGGGAGCTTTCTTT
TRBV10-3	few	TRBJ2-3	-	CAISGVGSTDTQYF	TGTGCCATCAGTGGGGTCGGGAGCACAGATACGCAGTATTTT
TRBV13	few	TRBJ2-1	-	CASSLDRNNEQFF	TGTGCCAGCAGCTTAGACAGAAACAATGAGCAGTTCTTC
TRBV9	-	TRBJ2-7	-	CASSVDSWGYEQYF	TGTGCCAGCAGCGTCGATTCTTGGGGCTACGAGCAGTACTTC
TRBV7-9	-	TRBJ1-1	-	CASTPEGNTEAFF	TGTGCCAGCACCCCTGAGGGGAACACTGAAGCTTTCTTT
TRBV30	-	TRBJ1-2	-	CAWRSTGTYAGGYTF	TGTGCCTGGAGATCCACCGGGACATACGCGGGGGGCTACACCTTC
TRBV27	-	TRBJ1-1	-	CASSFRGYVNTEAFF	TGTGCCAGCAGTTTCAGGGGATACGTGAACACTGAAGCTTTCTTT
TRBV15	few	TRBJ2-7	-	CATSRELVSYEQYF	TGTGCCACCAGCCGAGAATTAGTATCCTACGAGCAGTACTTC
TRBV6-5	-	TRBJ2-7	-	CASSYMADPADEQYF	TGTGCCAGCAGTTACATGGCTGACCCCGCGGACGAGCAGTACTTC
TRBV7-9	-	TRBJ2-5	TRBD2	CASSLKGLAGVFQETQYF	TGTGCCAGCAGCTTGAAGGGACTAGCGGGAGTGTTTCAAGAGACCCAGTACTTC
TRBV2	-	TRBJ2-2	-	CATRDTPAGELFF	TGTGCCACGAGGGACACACCGGCCGGGGAGCTGTTTTTT
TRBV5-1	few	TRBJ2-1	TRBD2	CASSLGTSGYNEQFF	TGCGCCAGCAGCTTAGGGACTAGCGGGTACAATGAGCAGTTCTTC
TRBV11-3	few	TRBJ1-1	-	CASSLAPNTEAFF	TGTGCCAGCAGCTTAGCACCGAACACTGAAGCTTTCTTT
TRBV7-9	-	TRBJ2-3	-	CASSLGPFSTDTQYF	TGTGCCAGCAGCTTAGGACCGTTTAGCACAGATACGCAGTATTTT
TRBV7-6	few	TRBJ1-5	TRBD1	CASSHRQGGSEPQHF	TGTGCCAGCAGCCACCGACAGGGGGGTAGCGAGCCCCAGCATTTT
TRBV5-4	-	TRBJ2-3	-	CASSTGTSTDTQYF	TGTGCCAGCAGCACCGGGACTAGCACAGATACGCAGTATTTT
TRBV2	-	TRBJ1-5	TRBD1	CASSTPTGGFNQPQHF	TGTGCCAGCAGTACTCCAACAGGGGGATTCAATCAGCCCCAGCATTTT
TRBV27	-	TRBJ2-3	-	CASSFRRGVGTDTQYF	TGTGCCAGCAGTTTTCGGAGGGGAGTGGGCACAGATACGCAGTATTTT
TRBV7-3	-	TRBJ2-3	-	CASSSQADTQYF	TGTGCCAGCAGCTCCCAAGCAGATACGCAGTATTTT
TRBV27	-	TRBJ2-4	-	CASSPLGAKNIQYF	TGTGCCAGCAGCCCATTGGGAGCCAAAAACATTCAGTACTTC
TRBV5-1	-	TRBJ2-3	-	CASSLEADTQYF	TGCGCCAGCAGCCTAGAGGCAGATACGCAGTATTTT
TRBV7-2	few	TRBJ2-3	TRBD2	CASSFWTLAGSTDTQYF	TGTGCCAGCAGCTTTTGGACACTAGCGGGGAGCACAGATACGCAGTATTTT
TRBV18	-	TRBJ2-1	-	CASSHRDKSYNEQFF	TGTGCCAGCTCCCACCGGGACAAATCCTACAATGAGCAGTTCTTC
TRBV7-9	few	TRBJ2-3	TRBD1	CASSRDRGTDTQYF	TGTGCCAGCAGCCGAGACAGGGGGACAGATACGCAGTATTTT
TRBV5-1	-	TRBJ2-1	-	CASSHGTRDEQFF	TGCGCCAGCAGCCACGGGACTCGCGATGAGCAGTTCTTC
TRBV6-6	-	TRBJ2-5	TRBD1	CASSYLQQGARETQYF	TGTGCCAGCAGTTACCTCCAACAGGGGGCTCGGGAGACCCAGTACTTC
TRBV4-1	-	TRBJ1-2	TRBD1	CASSLLGQAYGYTF	TGCGCCAGCAGCCTCCTAGGACAGGCCTATGGCTACACCTTC
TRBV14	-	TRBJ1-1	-	CASSQEGSNTEAFF	TGTGCCAGCAGCCAAGAGGGGTCGAACACTGAAGCTTTCTTT
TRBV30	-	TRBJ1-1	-	CAWEPHLIRVSRAFF	TGTGCCTGGGAGCCCCATTTAATCAGGGTTTCACGAGCTTTCTTT
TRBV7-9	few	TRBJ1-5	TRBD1	CASSPGQGARSNQPQHF	TGTGCCAGCAGTCCGGGACAGGGGGCGCGTAGCAATCAGCCCCAGCATTTT
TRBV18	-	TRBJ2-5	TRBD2	CASSPLLLAGKETQYF	TGTGCCAGCTCACCCTTATTGCTAGCGGGAAAAGAGACCCAGTACTTC
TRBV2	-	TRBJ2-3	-	CASRPGPGADTQYF	TGTGCCAGCAGGCCGGGACCAGGGGCAGATACGCAGTATTTT
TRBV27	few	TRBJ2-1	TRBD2	CASSLSGGNEQFF	TGTGCCAGCAGTTTATCCGGGGGGAATGAGCAGTTCTTC
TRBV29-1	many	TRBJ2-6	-	CSVGSLSSGANVLTF	TGCAGCGTTGGCTCTCTCTCCTCTGGGGCCAACGTCCTGACTTTC
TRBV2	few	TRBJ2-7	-	CASSHRDTYEQYF	TGTGCCAGCAGTCACAGGGATACGTACGAGCAGTACTTC
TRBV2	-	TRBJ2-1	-	CASSEIRVIGEQFF	TGTGCCAGCAGTGAAATCCGCGTGATAGGAGAGCAGTTCTTC
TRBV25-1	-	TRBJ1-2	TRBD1	CATTEGAYGYTF	TGTGCCACCACTGAGGGGGCCTATGGCTACACCTTC
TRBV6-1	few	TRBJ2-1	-	CASSEIKSSSYNEQFF	TGTGCCAGCAGTGAAATCAAATCATCCTCCTACAATGAGCAGTTCTTC
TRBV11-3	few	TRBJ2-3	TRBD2	CASSWSGRATDTQYF	TGTGCCAGCAGCTGGAGCGGGAGGGCCACAGATACGCAGTATTTT
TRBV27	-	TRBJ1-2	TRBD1	CASSATGYGYTF	TGTGCCAGCAGCGCGACAGGGTATGGCTACACCTTC
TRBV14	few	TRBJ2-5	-	CASSHRDLRETQYF	TGTGCCAGCAGCCATCGGGACTTAAGAGAGACCCAGTACTTC
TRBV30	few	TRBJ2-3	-	CAWSVQDTQYF	TGTGCCTGGAGTGTACAAGATACGCAGTATTTT
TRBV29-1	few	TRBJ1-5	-	CSVGHSGEPQHF	TGCAGCGTTGGTCATTCGGGGGAGCCCCAGCATTTT
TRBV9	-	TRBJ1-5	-	CASSVGLFGQPQHF	TGTGCCAGCAGCGTAGGCCTGTTTGGTCAGCCCCAGCATTTT
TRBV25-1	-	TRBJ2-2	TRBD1	CASSASYGQVTGELFF	TGTGCCAGCAGTGCGTCCTATGGACAGGTGACCGGGGAGCTGTTTTTT
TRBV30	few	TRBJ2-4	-	CAWSVPIDIDIQYF	TGTGCCTGGAGTGTACCTATCGACATCGACATTCAGTACTTC
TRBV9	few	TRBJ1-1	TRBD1	CASSALGQMNTEAFF	TGTGCCAGCAGCGCACTGGGACAGATGAACACTGAAGCTTTCTTT
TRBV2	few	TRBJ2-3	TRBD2	CASSETTSGTQYF	TGTGCCAGCAGTGAAACGACTAGCGGTACGCAGTATTTT
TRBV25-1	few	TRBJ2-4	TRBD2	CASATSGGAENIQYF	TGTGCCAGCGCTACTAGCGGGGGGGCCGAAAACATTCAGTACTTC
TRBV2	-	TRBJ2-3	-	CASSEGHTDTQYF	TGTGCCAGCAGTGAGGGTCACACAGATACGCAGTATTTT
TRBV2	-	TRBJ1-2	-	CASSELDYGYTF	TGTGCCAGCAGTGAACTGGACTATGGCTACACCTTC
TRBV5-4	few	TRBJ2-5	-	CASSLAGGAQETQYF	TGTGCCAGCAGCTTGGCAGGAGGGGCGCAAGAGACCCAGTACTTC
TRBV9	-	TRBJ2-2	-	CASSVAAGELFF	TGTGCCAGCAGCGTAGCGGCCGGGGAGCTGTTTTTT
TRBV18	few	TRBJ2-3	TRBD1	CASSPSTGTATDTQYF	TGTGCCAGCTCACCATCGACAGGGACGGCCACAGATACGCAGTATTTT
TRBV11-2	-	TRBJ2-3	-	CASRGGETDTQYF	TGTGCCAGCAGAGGGGGGGAAACAGATACGCAGTATTTT
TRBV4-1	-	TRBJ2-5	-	CASSQRARYQETQYF	TGCGCCAGCAGCCAGCGGGCGCGGTACCAAGAGACCCAGTACTTC
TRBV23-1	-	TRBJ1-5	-	CASSQSRKEDSNQPQHF	TGCGCCAGCAGTCAATCTCGGAAGGAGGATAGCAATCAGCCCCAGCATTTT
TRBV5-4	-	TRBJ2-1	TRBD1	CASSPTGTGPYNEQFF	TGTGCCAGCAGCCCAACCGGGACAGGTCCCTACAATGAGCAGTTCTTC